These 25 T cell receptor beta chains were sequenced from one sample in a study of PD-1 blockade in classical Hodgkin lymphoma. Generated by immunoSEQ multiplex PCR, the TCRdb table keeps only in-frame clones and is missing some. The sample holds about 110,000 clones, approximately 90% seen once. There was relapse after autologous stem cell transplantation in every patient, and there was variation in brentuximab vedotin exposure. This material consisted of peripheral blood mononuclear cells (PBMCs), taken before the second cycle of nivolumab. The receptors come from a human donor with classical Hodgkin lymphoma.

The V gene is TRBV5-6, the J gene TRBJ1-1; tentatively, D is TRBD1 (6 bases). Trimming left V 6 bases short and J 0 bases short, with 15 bases between. The germline CDR1 and CDR2 sequences are SGHDT and YYEEEE. The CDR3 sequence is 15 residues long. The CDR3 loop is CASNLLSGVNTEAFF. The CDR3 DNA sequence: TGTGCCAGCAACCTCCTATCAGGGGTGAACACTGAAGCTTTCTTT.

J is TRBJ1-5 and V is TRBV16; D is undetermined. The CDR3 has 16 amino acids. Germline CDR1 KGHSY, CDR2 FQNENV. Trimming removed 0 bases from V and 7 bases from J, with 16 bases in between. CDR3 in amino acids: CASSQSGNLINQPQHF. CDR3 in DNA: TGTGCCAGCAGCCAATCAGGCAACCTGATCAACCAGCCCCAGCATTTT. The full variable domain, its missing parts supplied by reference TRBV16 and TRBJ1-5, is GEEVAQTPKHLVRGEGQKAKLYCAPIKGHSYVFWYQQVLKNEFKFLISFQNENVFDETGMPKERFSAKCLPNSPCSLEIQATKLEDSAVYFCASSQSGNLINQPQHFGDGTRLSIL.

The V call is TRBV4-2, the J call TRBJ2-4; TRBD2 aligns across 8 bases. V lost 0 bases, J lost 10 bases, and 5 bases stayed unmatched. The germline CDR1 and CDR2 sequences are LGHNA and YNFKEQ. This CDR3 is 14 amino acids long. The CDR3 sequence: CASSQENSGTIQYF. The CDR3 coding sequence is TGTGCCAGCAGCCAAGAGAATAGCGGGACTATTCAGTACTTC.

This chain joins TRBV5-1 and TRBJ1-4; a possible D gene is TRBD1 (6 bases). V lost 3 bases and J 1 base, leaving 10 bases between the germline ends. This CDR3 is built from 15 residues. CDR1 and CDR2 from the germline V gene are SGHRS and YFSETQ. CDR3 nucleotide sequence: TGCGCCAGCAGCTCCTCAGGGGTAACTAATGAAAAACTGTTTTTT. This translates into CASSSSGVTNEKLFF. Full variable domain (outside the CDR3, taken from reference TRBV5-1 and TRBJ1-4): KAGVTQTPRYLIKTRGQQVTLSCSPISGHRSVSWYQQTPGQGLQFLFEYFSETQRNKGNFPGRFSGRQFSNSRSEMNVSTLELGDSALYLCASSSSGVTNEKLFFGSGTQLSVL.

This clone was counted once. The chain recombines TRBV4-1 with TRBJ2-7, with a tentative D call TRBD2 (5 bases). Trimming shortened V by 2 bases and J by 5 bases, and 19 bases separated the two germline ends. The germline CDR1 and CDR2 sequences are MGHRA and YSYEKL. The CDR3 consists of 16 residues. CDR3 sequence (DNA): TGCGCCAGCAGCCAAAGAGGGCAGTCCATCGGGGACGAGCAGTACTTC. Encoded protein: CASSQRGQSIGDEQYF.

This chain joins TRBV10-2 and TRBJ1-2, with no clear D. The germline V and J ends were trimmed by 2 bases and 5 bases, with 6 bases remaining between them. The CDR3 is made up of 12 amino acids. Germline V gene data show CDR1 as WSHSY and CDR2 as SAAADI. In DNA, the CDR3 is TGCGCCAGCAGTGAGACAGCTTATGGCTACACCTTC. Protein: CASSETAYGYTF.

The V gene is TRBV6-5, the J gene TRBJ2-7, with D possibly TRBD1 on 6 matching bases. The CDR3 runs 16 residues. CDR1 is MNHEY, CDR2 SVGAGI, per germline. V lost 0 bases, J lost 3 bases, and 15 bases lay in between. CDR3 region: CASSYSYRADLYEQYF. The CDR3 nucleotides read TGTGCCAGCAGTTACTCGTACAGGGCTGACCTCTACGAGCAGTACTTC.

This clone was seen only a few times. The V gene is TRBV19, the J gene TRBJ1-2, with 7 positions matching TRBD1. Germline CDR1 is LNHDA and CDR2 is SQIVND (reference sequence). Losses at the gene ends were 5 bases for V and 2 bases for J; bases not matched to a gene: 11. CDR3 length: 16 residues. This CDR3 reads CASSPRQGLENYGYTF. CDR3 coding DNA: TGTGCCAGTAGTCCTCGACAGGGATTGGAAAACTATGGCTACACCTTC.

The chain is built from TRBV20-1 and TRBJ2-7, with TRBD1 as a possible D gene (6 bases). The CDR3 runs to 10 residues. From germline, CDR1 is DFQATT and CDR2 SNEGSKA (reference sequence). V was trimmed by 6 bases and J by 5 bases, leaving 8 bases between them. The CDR3 reads CSAPGDEQYF. The CDR3 DNA reads TGCAGTGCCCCAGGGGACGAGCAGTACTTC.

The gene calls are TRBV18 and TRBJ2-7; a weak D match, TRBD1 (6 bases). The CDR3 is 15 amino acids. Germline V gives CDR1 KGHSH, CDR2 LQKENI. V lost 2 bases and J 0 bases, leaving 11 bases between the germline ends. The CDR3 coding sequence is TGTGCCAGCTCACCAATCGGGACACTCTCCTACGAGCAGTACTTC. This encodes CASSPIGTLSYEQYF.

This sequence joins TRBV5-6 and TRBJ1-4; D perhaps matches TRBD1 (5 bases). The CDR3 extends over 15 amino acids. Trimming stripped 2 bases from V and 7 bases from J, with 15 bases between. Germline values: CDR1 SGHDT, CDR2 YYEEEE. DNA of the CDR3: TGTGCCAGCAGCTTACGGAACGGGAGGGGTGAAAAACTGTTTTTT. It encodes CASSLRNGRGEKLFF.

This chain links TRBV21-1 with TRBJ2-7; TRBD1, as called in the table, went unchecked against the DNA. TRBV21-1 is reported as a pseudogene. This CDR3 comprises 16 residues. CDR3 region: CASSKSRDRVTYEQYF. The DNA for the CDR3 is TGTGCCAGCAGCAAAAGCCGGGACAGGGTAACCTACGAGCAGTACTTC.

This chain connects TRBV19 to TRBJ2-3, with D possibly being TRBD2 (5 bases). The germline CDR1 and CDR2 sequences are LNHDA and SQIVND (reference sequence). The length of the CDR3 is 16 residues. Trimming removed 5 bases at V and 0 bases at J, with 15 bases between. The CDR3 DNA sequence: TGTGCCAGTAGTGTTCCCAATGCGGGTAGCACAGATACGCAGTATTTT. Encoded protein: CASSVPNAGSTDTQYF.

The V and J genes are TRBV23-1 and TRBJ2-7, with no clear D. TRBV23-1 is filed as an ORF, its function uncertain. The CDR3 covers 11 residues. The V gene lost 2 bases and the J gene lost 7 bases, with 6 bases spanning the gap. The CDR3 bases are TGCGCCAGCAGTCAAGTCCTAGAGCAGTACTTC. Its protein is CASSQVLEQYF.

The CDR3 DNA follows: TGTGCCAGCAGTGCAACGGGGGTCCGAAACACCATATATTTT. Translated: CASSATGVRNTIYF. V usage is TRBV25-1 and J usage is TRBJ1-3; D might be TRBD1 (5 bases). Germline CDR1 MGHDK, CDR2 SYGVNS. This CDR3 region has 14 residues. Trimming removed 4 bases at V and 5 bases at J, with 12 bases between.

The chain couples TRBV5-1 to TRBJ1-2; D uncertain. Trimming took 0 bases from V and 8 from J, leaving 14 bases between them. The CDR3 contains 14 residues. Germline values: CDR1 SGHRS, CDR2 YFSETQ. CDR3 sequence (DNA): TGCGCCAGCAGCTTGGACGGAGCCGCGGGCGGCTACACCTTC. This translates into CASSLDGAAGGYTF.

V gene TRBV27 combines with J gene TRBJ2-7; 16 positions match TRBD2. V dropped 0 bases and J dropped 3; count of bases not matched to a gene: 5. Germline V gives CDR1 MNHEY, CDR2 SMNVEV (reference sequence). This CDR3 comprises 18 residues. CDR3 region: CASSLSGLAGGDYYEQYF. CDR3 nucleotides: TGTGCCAGCAGTTTATCGGGACTAGCGGGAGGGGATTACTACGAGCAGTACTTC.

The gene calls are TRBV7-8 and TRBJ1-5, with 10 positions matching TRBD1. Germline CDR1 and CDR2: SGHVS and FQNEAQ. This CDR3 is built from 16 residues. With 4 bases clipped from V and 5 bases from J, the junction kept 8 bases outside the gene matches. DNA for the CDR3: TGTGCCAGCAGCTCTGGCGGGACAGGGGTTGATCAGCCCCAGCATTTT. This codes for CASSSGGTGVDQPQHF.

The chain is built from TRBV30 and TRBJ2-3; 7 bases are a match to TRBD2. This CDR3 region has 19 residues. Per germline, CDR1 GTSNPN and CDR2 SVGIG (reference sequence). Germline trimming cut 2 bases from V and 2 bases from J; bases unmatched to any gene: 19. The CDR3 here is CAWSQTMGRWGGNTDTQYF. In DNA form, the CDR3 reads TGTGCCTGGAGTCAAACCATGGGTCGCTGGGGGGGGAACACAGATACGCAGTATTTT. Filled out from reference TRBV30 and TRBJ2-3, the complete variable domain reads SQTIHQWPATLVQPVGSPLSLECTVEGTSNPNLYWYRQAAGRGLQLLFYSVGIGQISSEVPQNLSASRPQDRQFILSSKKLLLSDSGFYLCAWSQTMGRWGGNTDTQYFGPGTRLTVL.

The rearrangement joins TRBV28 to TRBJ1-2; no reliable D call. Germline loops: CDR1 MDHEN, CDR2 SYDVKM. V lost 2 bases to trimming and J lost 8 bases, with 12 bases between them. This CDR3 comprises 13 residues. This chain's CDR3 is CASSLLTSAGYTF. Here the CDR3 DNA reads TGTGCCAGCAGTTTACTAACTTCTGCGGGCTACACCTTC.

The chain uses TRBV15 and TRBJ2-2, with 8 bases lining up with TRBD2. Germline loops: CDR1 LNHNV, CDR2 YYDKDF (reference sequence). The length of the CDR3 is 19 residues. V was clipped by 7 bases and J by 0 bases; unmatched bases: 16. The CDR3 nucleotides read TGTGCCACCAACCCCTCTCTCAACGGGACTAGGACGAACACCGGGGAGCTGTTTTTT. Translating it yields CATNPSLNGTRTNTGELFF.

The chain recombines TRBV7-9 with TRBJ1-2; 8 nucleotides align to TRBD1. The V gene end was trimmed by 5 bases and the J gene end by 12 bases; junction bases not matched to a gene: 11. Germline V gene lookup returns CDR1 SEHNR and CDR2 FQNEAQ (reference sequence). The CDR3 contains 13 residues. The CDR3 coding sequence is TGTGCCAGCAGCCCGACAGGGGACAGTGTCCACACCTTC. This translates into CASSPTGDSVHTF.

J is TRBJ2-1 and V is TRBV19; the match to TRBD2 covers 12 bases. The ends lost 6 bases at V and 9 bases at J; junction bases unmatched: 0. This CDR3 spans 12 amino acids. Germline V gene data show CDR1 as LNHDA and CDR2 as SQIVND (reference sequence). The CDR3: CASRGLAGEQFF. CDR3 bases: TGTGCCAGTAGGGGACTAGCGGGTGAGCAGTTCTTC.

V gene TRBV5-4 combines with J gene TRBJ2-3; TRBD2 is a possible D gene (6 bases). The V end was cut by 0 bases, the J end by 5 bases, with 13 bases between. From germline, CDR1 is SGHNT and CDR2 YYREEE (reference sequence). The CDR3 has 15 residues. The CDR3: CASSLGLADQDTQYF. The CDR3 bases are TGTGCCAGCAGCTTGGGGTTAGCGGACCAAGATACGCAGTATTTT.

This clone came up once. J is TRBJ2-7 and V is TRBV5-5; a possible D gene is TRBD1 (6 bases). There are 15 residues in the CDR3. The ends were cut back, 5 bases at V and 5 bases at J, with 20 bases in the middle. Germline assignment: CDR1 SGHKS and CDR2 YYEKEE (reference sequence). The CDR3 is CASSLQGTPLDEQYF. DNA of the CDR3: TGTGCCAGCAGTTTACAGGGTACTCCTCTAGACGAGCAGTACTTC.